The next 24 T cell receptor beta chains were all read from a single sample in a study of graft-versus-host responses after intestinal transplantation. No antigen has been assigned to these receptors. Sequencing was performed with immunoSEQ multiplex PCR; in TCRdb, only in-frame clones are kept and a portion is missing. The sample holds 100,000 to 110,000 clones, about 90% seen once. Source: unstimulated CD4+ T cells sorted from spleen or lymph node cells, taken before transplant. The receptor set was obtained from a human donor who was the organ donor for an intestinal transplant.

This rearrangement joins TRBV5-4 to TRBJ2-3, with a possible D match to TRBD2 (6 bases). This CDR3 spans 17 amino acids. Germline V lookup: CDR1 SGHNT, CDR2 YYREEE (reference sequence). V gave up 4 bases and J gave up 0 bases, with 18 bases separating them. In DNA, the CDR3 is TGTGCCAGCAGCCAAGGGTTTAGCGGACCTAGCACAGATACGCAGTATTTT. Translation: CASSQGFSGPSTDTQYF.

Concerning this clone itself: At one end, the junction sequence differs from germline, possibly due to a read error. The rearrangement links TRBV29-1 to TRBJ2-1; D is undetermined. CDR1 and CDR2 from the germline V gene are SQVTM and ANQGSEA. This CDR3 contains 11 residues. The DNA for the CDR3 is TGCAGCGTTGACTCCTTCAATGAGCAGTTCTTC. Protein sequence: CSVDSFNEQFF.

This CDR3 is CASSAGTKETQYF. The DNA for the CDR3 is TGTGCCAGCAGTGCCGGGACAAAAGAGACCCAGTACTTC. The chain couples TRBV6-1 to TRBJ2-5, with a weak D call TRBD1 (6 bases). The CDR3 is made up of 13 amino acids. Trimming stripped 4 bases from V and 3 bases from J, with 9 bases between. Germline values: CDR1 MNHNS, CDR2 SASEGT.

This clone was counted a few times. The chain uses TRBV30 and TRBJ1-5; 7 positions match TRBD1. CDR3 length equals 15 residues. V shed 3 bases, J shed 7 bases, and the junction held 12 bases outside the gene matches. Germline V CDR1 and CDR2: GTSNPN, SVGIG (reference sequence). CDR3 sequence: CAWSRTGLVGQPQHF. In DNA form, the CDR3 reads TGTGCCTGGAGCCGGACAGGCCTCGTGGGGCAGCCCCAGCATTTT.

Comment on this clone: This specimen includes other DNA sequences encoding the same CDR3. This chain links TRBV6-5 with TRBJ2-2, with 11 bases identical to TRBD2. This CDR3 is 15 amino acids long. Germline loops: CDR1 MNHEY, CDR2 SVGAGI. The V gene end was trimmed by 4 bases and the J gene end by 10 bases; junction bases not matched to a gene: 8. Written as DNA, the CDR3 is TGTGCCAGCAGTTTACTAGCGGGGGTGACTTCGGAGCTGTTTTTT. It is translated as CASSLLAGVTSELFF.

This chain uses TRBV27 with TRBJ2-6, with no clear D. Germline assignment: CDR1 MNHEY and CDR2 SMNVEV (reference sequence). The length of the CDR3 is 14 residues. Trimming left V 0 bases short and J 4 bases short, with 4 bases between. The CDR3 loop reads CASSLSRGANVLTF. CDR3 coding DNA: TGTGCCAGCAGTTTATCAAGGGGGGCCAACGTCCTGACTTTC.

The rearrangement links TRBV11-3 to TRBJ1-1; D is undetermined. Looked up from germline, CDR1 is SGHNT and CDR2 is YENEEA. Trimming took off 5 bases at V and 2 bases at J, with 9 bases between the two ends. The CDR3 extends over 13 amino acids. The CDR3 DNA reads as TGTGCCAGCAGCATCACAGTAAACACTGAAGCTTTCTTT. Translation gives CASSITVNTEAFF. Complete variable domain (other parts from reference TRBV11-3 and TRBJ1-1): EAGVVQSPRYKIIEKKQPVAFWCNPISGHNTLYWYLQNLGQGPELLIRYENEEAVDDSQLPKDRFSAERLKGVDSTLKIQPAELGDSAVYLCASSITVNTEAFFGQGTRLTVV.

The V call is TRBV2, the J call TRBJ1-2; 7 nucleotides align to TRBD1. The V gene's germline CDR1 is SNHLY and CDR2 FYNNEI. The V and J ends lost 6 bases and 7 bases, in that order; junction bases with no gene match: 14. CDR3 size: 15 residues. Written as DNA, the CDR3 is TGTGCCAGCAGCGGTACCTTACAGGGGTCGGCTGGCTACACCTTC. This codes for CASSGTLQGSAGYTF.

The chain couples TRBV19 to TRBJ1-2; 11 bases are shared with TRBD1. Unmatched junction bases numbered 4, after V lost 6 bases and J lost 4 bases. CDR1 and CDR2 from the germline V gene are LNHDA and SQIVND (reference sequence). This CDR3 contains 14 residues. Here the CDR3 reads CASRGQGVSYGYTF. Here the CDR3 DNA reads TGTGCCAGTAGGGGACAGGGGGTTTCCTATGGCTACACCTTC.

The rearrangement links TRBV10-3 to TRBJ2-7; TRBD1 matches at 8 bases. CDR3 size: 15 residues. The trim removed 8 bases at V and 3 bases at J, leaving 12 bases unmatched. Germline CDR1 reads ENHRY; CDR2 reads SYGVKD. The CDR3 DNA reads as TGTGCCATCGGACAGGGCCTAGTTGCTAGCTACGAGCAGTACTTC. It codes for CAIGQGLVASYEQYF.

V gene TRBV18 combines with J gene TRBJ2-3, with 8 bases fitting TRBD2. This CDR3 is 16 amino acids long. V lost 4 bases and J lost 0; bases outside the gene matches: 6. The germline V gene has CDR1 KGHSH and CDR2 LQKENI. The CDR3 DNA is TGTGCCAGCTCACTTACAGCGGGGGAAAGCACAGATACGCAGTATTTT. This codes for CASSLTAGESTDTQYF.

This chain connects TRBV5-1 to TRBJ2-7, with unresolved D. The V and J ends lost 7 bases and 3 bases respectively, with 11 bases between them. Germline values: CDR1 SGHRS, CDR2 YFSETQ. This CDR3 contains 12 residues. In nucleotides, the CDR3 is TGCGCCAGCTCCTTATCAGGCTACGAGCAGTACTTC. Its protein is CASSLSGYEQYF. The full variable domain, in which reference TRBV5-1 and TRBJ2-7 provide the parts outside the CDR3, is KAGVTQTPRYLIKTRGQQVTLSCSPISGHRSVSWYQQTPGQGLQFLFEYFSETQRNKGNFPGRFSGRQFSNSRSEMNVSTLELGDSALYLCASSLSGYEQYFGPGTRLTVT.

Notes on this clone: The same CDR3 also results from other DNA sequences found in this sample. The V and J genes are TRBV9 and TRBJ1-1; D is unclear. The CDR3 spans 13 residues. CDR1 and CDR2 (germline): SGDLS, YYNGEE. V lost 0 bases to trimming and J lost 1 base, with 4 bases between them. This CDR3 reads CASSVATNTEAFF. CDR3 sequence (DNA): TGTGCCAGCAGCGTAGCCACGAACACTGAAGCTTTCTTT.

This clone was seen a single time. The J gene is TRBJ2-5, the V gene TRBV29-1; perhaps TRBD1 as D (5 bases). V gave up 2 bases and J gave up 5 bases, with 15 bases separating them. CDR1 and CDR2 (germline): SQVTM, ANQGSEA. The CDR3 length is 14 residues. CDR3 nucleotide sequence: TGCAGCGTTGAATTCGTCCAGGGAATGGAGACCCAGTACTTC. Its translation is CSVEFVQGMETQYF.

The gene calls are TRBV27 and TRBJ1-2; 11 nucleotides line up with TRBD1. The CDR3 contains 15 residues. The germline V gene encodes CDR1 MNHEY and CDR2 SMNVEV (reference sequence). J was trimmed by 3 bases and V by 6 bases; bases with no gene match: 6. Here the CDR3 DNA reads TGTGCCAGCAGAGGGACAGGGGGTACCTACTATGGCTACACCTTC. Amino acids: CASRGTGGTYYGYTF.

This chain connects TRBV27 to TRBJ2-5, with 8 bases that match TRBD2. The CDR3 is made up of 14 amino acids. The V and J ends lost 3 bases and 5 bases, in that order; junction bases with no gene match: 5. Germline CDR1 and CDR2: MNHEY and SMNVEV (reference sequence). The DNA of the CDR3 is TGTGCCAGCAGTTTCCGGGGGGGCGGGGAGACCCAGTACTTC. It is translated as CASSFRGGGETQYF.

This chain uses TRBV28 with TRBJ2-7; D gene uncertain. There are 16 residues in the CDR3. Germline-derived CDR1 and CDR2 are MDHEN and SYDVKM. V lost 1 base and J 0 bases, leaving 13 bases between the germline ends. The CDR3 region has the DNA TGTGCCAGCAGTTTATACTCCCTTAGTAGCTCCTACGAGCAGTACTTC. Residues: CASSLYSLSSSYEQYF.

The rearrangement uses TRBV6-6 and TRBJ2-2; TRBD1 is a possible D gene (5 bases). Germline loops: CDR1 MNHNY, CDR2 SVGAGI (reference sequence). The V and J ends lost 10 bases and 0 bases respectively, with 12 bases between them. The CDR3 sequence is 14 residues long. This CDR3 is CATQTETNTGELFF. The CDR3 region has the DNA TGTGCCACTCAGACAGAAACGAACACCGGGGAGCTGTTTTTT.

This chain links TRBV9 with TRBJ2-2, with D tentatively TRBD2 (6 bases). Between the trimmed V and J ends, which lost 4 bases and 5 bases, there was a span of 12 bases. CDR1 SGDLS and CDR2 YYNGEE come from the germline V gene. The CDR3 totals 14 residues. This chain's CDR3 is CASSTSRGTGELFF. CDR3 sequence (DNA): TGTGCCAGCAGCACGTCACGGGGGACCGGGGAGCTGTTTTTT.

The genes are TRBV12-2 and TRBJ1-4. TRBV12-2 is shown as a pseudogene. The CDR3 sequence is 14 residues long. The CDR3, as DNA: TGTGCAAGTCGCGGGAAGGGTTCTAATGAAAAACTGTTTTTT. Protein product: CASRGKGSNEKLFF.

The chain is built from TRBV6-5 and TRBJ1-2; weak D call: TRBD1 (5 bases). The CDR3 totals 13 residues. V gave up 4 bases and J gave up 4 bases, with 10 bases separating them. The germline gives CDR1 MNHEY, CDR2 SVGAGI. The CDR3 protein is CASSFTGTYGYTF. Written as DNA, the CDR3 is TGTGCCAGCAGTTTCACCGGGACCTATGGCTACACCTTC.

The rearrangement joins TRBV9 to TRBJ2-2; 9 positions match TRBD1. The V and J ends lost 6 bases and 6 bases, in that order; junction bases with no gene match: 6. Germline assignment: CDR1 SGDLS and CDR2 YYNGEE. The CDR3 extends over 14 amino acids. The CDR3 region is CASTRDRVPGELFF. CDR3 DNA: TGTGCCAGCACCCGGGACAGGGTACCCGGGGAGCTGTTTTTT. Supplemented by reference TRBV9 and TRBJ2-2, the full variable domain reads DSGVTQTPKHLITATGQRVTLRCSPRSGDLSVYWYQQSLDQGLQFLIQYYNGEERAKGNILERFSAQQFPDLHSELNLSSLELGDSALYFCASTRDRVPGELFFGEGSRLTVL.

The chain uses TRBV4-2 and TRBJ2-4; TRBD1 is a possible D gene (6 bases). The length of the CDR3 is 14 residues. V was trimmed by 4 bases and J by 4 bases, leaving 11 bases between them. Germline loops: CDR1 LGHNA, CDR2 YNFKEQ. CDR3 in amino acids: CASSRWGPKNIQYF. The CDR3 nucleotides read TGTGCCAGCAGCCGATGGGGGCCGAAAAACATTCAGTACTTC.

V is TRBV30 and J is TRBJ1-6, with D tentatively TRBD1 (6 bases). CDR3 length: 15 residues. Between the trimmed V and J ends, which lost 1 base and 10 bases, there was a span of 17 bases. CDR1 is GTSNPN and CDR2 is SVGIG in the germline V gene (reference sequence). CDR3 in amino acids: CAWSGAYRVGSPLHF. The CDR3 coding sequence is TGTGCCTGGAGTGGTGCCTACAGGGTGGGGTCACCCCTCCACTTT.